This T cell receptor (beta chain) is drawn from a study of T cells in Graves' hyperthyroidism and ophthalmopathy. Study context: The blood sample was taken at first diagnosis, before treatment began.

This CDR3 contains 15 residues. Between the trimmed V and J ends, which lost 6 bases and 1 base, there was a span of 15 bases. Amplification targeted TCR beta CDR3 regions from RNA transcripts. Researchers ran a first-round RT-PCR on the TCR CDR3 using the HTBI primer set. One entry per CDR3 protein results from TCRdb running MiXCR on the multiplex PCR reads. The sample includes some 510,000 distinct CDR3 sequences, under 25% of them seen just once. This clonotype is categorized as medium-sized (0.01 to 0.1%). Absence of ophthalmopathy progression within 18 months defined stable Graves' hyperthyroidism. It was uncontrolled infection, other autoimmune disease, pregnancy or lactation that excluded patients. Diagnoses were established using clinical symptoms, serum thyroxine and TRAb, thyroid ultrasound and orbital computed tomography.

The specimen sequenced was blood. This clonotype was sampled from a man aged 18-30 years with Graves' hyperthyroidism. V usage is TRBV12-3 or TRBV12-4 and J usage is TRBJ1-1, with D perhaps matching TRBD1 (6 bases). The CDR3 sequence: CASRAGAPGNTEAFF. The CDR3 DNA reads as TGTGCCAGCAGGGCAGGGGCGCCTGGGAACACTGAAGCTTTCTTT.